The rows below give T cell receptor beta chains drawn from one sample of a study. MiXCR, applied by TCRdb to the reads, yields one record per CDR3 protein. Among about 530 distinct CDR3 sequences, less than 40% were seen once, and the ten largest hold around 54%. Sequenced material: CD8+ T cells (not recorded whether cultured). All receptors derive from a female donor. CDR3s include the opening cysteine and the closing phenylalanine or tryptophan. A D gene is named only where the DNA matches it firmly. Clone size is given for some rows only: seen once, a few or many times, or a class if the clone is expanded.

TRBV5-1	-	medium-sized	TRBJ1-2	TGCGCCAGCAGCCCGGCAGGAGCTTCGAATGGCTACACCTTC	CASSPAGASNGYTF
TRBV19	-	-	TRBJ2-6	TGTGCCGGTAGTATCTTCGGGGCCAACGTCCTGACTTTC	CAGSIFGANVLTF
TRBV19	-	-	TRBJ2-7	TGTGCCAGTAGTAAGAGGGCCCCCTACGAGCAGTACTTC	CASSKRAPYEQYF
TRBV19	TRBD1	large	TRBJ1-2	TGTGCCAGTAGTCAGGGGGCCCATGGCTACACCTTC	CASSQGAHGYTF
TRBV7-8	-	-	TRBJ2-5	TGTGCCAGCAGCACCCGGGATCTCCTGTACCAAGAGAGCCAGTACTTC	CASSTRDLLYQESQYF
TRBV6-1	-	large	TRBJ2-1	TGTGCCAGCAGTGAGTTTGCGGGGGACAACAATGAGCAGTTCTTC	CASSEFAGDNNEQFF
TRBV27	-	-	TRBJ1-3	TGTGCCAGTGGGGTCTTAGCCGAGGACACCATATATTTT	CASGVLAEDTIYF
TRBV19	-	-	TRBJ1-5	TGTGCCAGTAGTATAAGGGCAGCATCCCCCCAGCATTTT	CASSIRAASPQHF
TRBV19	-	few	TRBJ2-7	TGTGCCAGTAGTGCCCGAGGATCGGGGGAGCAGTACTTC	CASSARGSGEQYF
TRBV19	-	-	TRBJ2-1	TGTGCCGGTAGTCTAATATCCTACAATGAGCAGTTCTTC	CAGSLISYNEQFF
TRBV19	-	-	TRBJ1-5	TGTACCAGTAGTATTAGGAGCGGACAGCCCCAGCATTTT	CTSSIRSGQPQHF
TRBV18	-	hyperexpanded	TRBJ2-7	TGTGCCAGCTCACTAACCGGGTCGCCCTACGAGCAGTACTTC	CASSLTGSPYEQYF
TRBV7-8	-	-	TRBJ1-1	TGCGCCAGCAGCTTATTGTCTAGTGCGGGAGGAGCTTTCTTT	CASSLLSSAGGAFF
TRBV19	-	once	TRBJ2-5	TGTGCCAGTAGTACCCGGTCTGCAGAGACCCAGTACTTC	CASSTRSAETQYF
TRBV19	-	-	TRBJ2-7	TGTGCCAGTAGTATCCGAGGGGCCCACGAGCAGTACTTC	CASSIRGAHEQYF
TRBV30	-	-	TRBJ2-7	TGTGCCTGGAGTCTGAACGGCGACGAGCAGTACTTC	CAWSLNGDEQYF
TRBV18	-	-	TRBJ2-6	TGTGCCAGTCAATCAGGGTTCTCTGGGGCCAACGTCCTGACTTTC	CASQSGFSGANVLTF
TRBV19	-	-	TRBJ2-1	TGTGCCAGTAGTACACGGAGCTCCTGCAATGAGCAGTTCTTC	CASSTRSSCNEQFF
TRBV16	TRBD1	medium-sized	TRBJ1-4	TGTGCCAGCAGCGAAAGGGACAGAACAACTAATGAAAAACTGTTTTTT	CASSERDRTTNEKLFF
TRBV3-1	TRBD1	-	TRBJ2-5	TGTGCCAGCAGTCTTAGGGACGGTACAAGCAGGACAGGATGGGAGACCCAGTACTTC	CASSLRDGTSRTGWETQYF
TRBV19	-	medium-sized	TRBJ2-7	TGTGCCAATAGTATCCGCAGCTCCTACGAGCAGTACTTC	CANSIRSSYEQYF
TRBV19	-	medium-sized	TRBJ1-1	TGTGCCAGTAGTATGAGCACCTCCAGAAATGAAGCTTTCTTT	CASSMSTSRNEAFF
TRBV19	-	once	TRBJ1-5	TGTGCCAGTAGTATTAGGAGCCGACAGCCCCAGCATTTT	CASSIRSRQPQHF
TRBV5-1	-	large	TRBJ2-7	TGCGCCAGCAGCTTGTATTATTTGGCACCAAAGACCTACGAGCAGTACTTC	CASSLYYLAPKTYEQYF
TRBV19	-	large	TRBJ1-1	TGTGCCAGTAGTATTCACTCGGGACAGAACACTGAAGCTTTCTTT	CASSIHSGQNTEAFF
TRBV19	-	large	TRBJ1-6	TGTGCCAGTAGTATGAGATCTAGTTCACCCCTCCACTTT	CASSMRSSSPLHF
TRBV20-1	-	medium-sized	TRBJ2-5	TGCAGTGCTAGAGAGGATCAGAGGGCCCAAGAGACCCAGTACTTC	CSAREDQRAQETQYF
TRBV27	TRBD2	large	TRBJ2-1	TGTGCCAGCAGTTTATACGGGGGGGACAACAATGAGCAGTTCTTC	CASSLYGGDNNEQFF
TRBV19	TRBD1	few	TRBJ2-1	TGTGCCAGTAGTATGATAGGGACAGGGGCGTTGAATGAGCAGTTCTTC	CASSMIGTGALNEQFF
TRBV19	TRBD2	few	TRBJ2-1	TGTGCCAGTAGTCCTAATGGTGGAGCGGGGGGGCCAGGGAATGAGCAGTTCTTC	CASSPNGGAGGPGNEQFF
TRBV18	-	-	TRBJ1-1	TGTGCCAGCCCACCCGCGGGCACTGAAGCTTTCTTT	CASPPAGTEAFF
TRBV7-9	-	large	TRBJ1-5	TGTGCCAGCAGCCTCGGACAGATGGGCAATCAGCCCCAGCATTTT	CASSLGQMGNQPQHF
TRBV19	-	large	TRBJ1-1	TGTGCCAGTAGTATGCGGGCCGCGGCTGAAGCTTTCTTT	CASSMRAAAEAFF
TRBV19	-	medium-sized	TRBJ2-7	TGTGCCAGTAGTATACGGGCTTCGTGGGAGCAGTACTTC	CASSIRASWEQYF
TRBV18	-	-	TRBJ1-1	TGTGCCAGCGCAAACGTGGGACTGAACACTGAAGCTTTCTTT	CASANVGLNTEAFF
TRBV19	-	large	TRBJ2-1	TGTGCCAGTAGTATACGATCCGGGAGTGAGCAGTTCTTC	CASSIRSGSEQFF
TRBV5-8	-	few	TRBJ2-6	TGTGCCAGCAGCCGCAGGGATTCTGGGGCCAACGTCCTGACTTTC	CASSRRDSGANVLTF
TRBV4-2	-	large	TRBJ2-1	TGTGCCAGCAGCCAAGATCTTTTAGGGGTTTACAATGAGCAGTTCTTC	CASSQDLLGVYNEQFF
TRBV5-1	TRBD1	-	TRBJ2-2	TGCGCCAGCAGCTTAGGGACAGGGGCGCCAGCGAACACCGGGGAGCTGTTTTTT	CASSLGTGAPANTGELFF
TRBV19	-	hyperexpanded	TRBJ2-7	TGTGCCAGTAGTATAAGGGCAGGCTACGAGCAGTACTTC	CASSIRAGYEQYF
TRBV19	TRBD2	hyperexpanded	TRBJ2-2	TGTGCCAGTAGTATAGTCGCTAGCGGGGCTGGCGGGGAGCTGTTTTTT	CASSIVASGAGGELFF
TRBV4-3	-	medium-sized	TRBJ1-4	TGCGCCAGCAGCCAAGGGGTGGGCGGACCTGCAACTAATGAAAAACTGTTTTTT	CASSQGVGGPATNEKLFF
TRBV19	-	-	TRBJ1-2	TGTGCCAGTAGGTCACAGGAAGGATCAAACTATGGCTACACCTTC	CASRSQEGSNYGYTF
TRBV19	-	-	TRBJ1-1	TGTGCCAGTAGTATCTATGCGGCCTTGGGCACTGAAGCTTTCTTT	CASSIYAALGTEAFF
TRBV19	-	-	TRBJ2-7	TGTGCCAGTAGTATTAGGGCGGCGGACGAGCAGTACTTC	CASSIRAADEQYF
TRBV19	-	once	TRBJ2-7	TGTGCCTGTAGCGTGCGCTCGGCCTACGAGCAGTACTTC	CACSVRSAYEQYF
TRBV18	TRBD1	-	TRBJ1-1	TGTGCCAGCTCAGGGACAGGGCTGAACACTGAAGCTTTCTTT	CASSGTGLNTEAFF
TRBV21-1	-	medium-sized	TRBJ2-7	TGTGCCAGCAGCCACAAACAAGCGACAGGGAGGAAGACCTACGAGCAGTACTTC	CASSHKQATGRKTYEQYF
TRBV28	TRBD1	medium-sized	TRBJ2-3	TGTGCCAGCAGTTTATTACAGGGGGCCTTATCGAGCACAGATACGCAGTATTTT	CASSLLQGALSSTDTQYF
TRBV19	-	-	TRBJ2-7	TGTGCCAGTAGTATAAGGTCAGCCTACGGGCAGTACTTC	CASSIRSAYGQYF
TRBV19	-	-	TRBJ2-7	TGTGCCGGTAGTATAAGGTCAGCCTACGAGCAGTACTTC	CAGSIRSAYEQYF
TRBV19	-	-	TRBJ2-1	TGTGCCAGTAGCTATCATGGGCTAGATGAGCAGTTCTTC	CASSYHGLDEQFF
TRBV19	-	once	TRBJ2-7	TGTGTCAGTAGTTCCAGGAGCCAGTACGAGCAGTACTTC	CVSSSRSQYEQYF
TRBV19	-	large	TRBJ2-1	TGTGCCAGTAGTAGAAGGGGGAGCGATGAGCAGTTCTTC	CASSRRGSDEQFF